These T cell receptor beta chains were read from a single sample in a study of T cells in localized non-small cell lung cancer. The repertoire was sequenced with immunoSEQ multiplex PCR; TCRdb's copy has only in-frame clones and lacks some. This sample has more than 1,200 clones, with about 20% found just once. The sequences come from lung tumor tissue, collected before any cancer treatment. The receptors were gathered from a man aged 40 to 75 with stage III squamous cell lung carcinoma. The CDR3 runs from the conserved cysteine through the conserved F or W.

V	J	CDR3
TRBV28	TRBJ2-1	CASTPTSRLNEQFF
TRBV19	TRBJ1-5	CASSILLTGLYSNQPQHF
TRBV7-6	TRBJ1-4	CASSSPYGGPNEKLFF
TRBV7-2	TRBJ1-5	CASSFQGSQPQHF
TRBV6-8	TRBJ2-7	CASRADGTPYEQYF
TRBV6-8	TRBJ1-2	CASSSVRQGGRYGYTF
TRBV14	TRBJ2-1	CASSQERRRLYNEQFF
TRBV30	TRBJ1-5	CAWRRGQGRNQPQHF
TRBV19	TRBJ1-5	CASSYRVFRINQPQHF
TRBV5-1	TRBJ2-1	CASSLQVGGRADNEQFF
TRBV6-8	TRBJ1-3	CASSSNYDRAGNTIYF
TRBV19	TRBJ1-1	CASSMFSRGGTEAFF
TRBV6-8	TRBJ2-1	CASSLSSGGAHEQFF
TRBV4-1	TRBJ2-5	CASSLLAGEQETQYF
TRBV9	TRBJ1-6	CARSSPSPGLLNSPLHF
TRBV5-1	TRBJ1-1	CASSPGNKATEAFF
TRBV29-1	TRBJ2-5	CSVEDFEGGGQETQYF
TRBV7-4	TRBJ2-7	CASSEGPKRGIYEQYF
TRBV11-3	TRBJ2-2	CASARSADFAGELFF
TRBV6-8	TRBJ2-5	CAINRDPRETQYF
TRBV18	TRBJ1-1	CASSPGTPNTEAFF
TRBV19	TRBJ1-3	CASSTQGISGNTIYF
TRBV6-8	TRBJ2-5	CASSSFGRSLNQETQYF
TRBV9	TRBJ1-5	CASSLSRTGGAQHF
TRBV18	TRBJ2-4	CASSPGTGSDIQYF
TRBV6-8	TRBJ1-6	CASNRQGGTYNSPLHF
TRBV6-8	TRBJ2-4	CASSYAGTGENIQYF
TRBV25-1	TRBJ1-4	CASSEILTANNEKLFF
TRBV19	TRBJ1-5	CASSITGTGVYQPQHF
TRBV10-2	TRBJ2-7	CASSESPYEQYF
TRBV11-3	TRBJ2-2	CASSPTGGTGELFF
TRBV6-8	TRBJ1-2	CASSLSRYSDGYTF
TRBV6-8	TRBJ1-3	CASSYSMAGRNTIYF